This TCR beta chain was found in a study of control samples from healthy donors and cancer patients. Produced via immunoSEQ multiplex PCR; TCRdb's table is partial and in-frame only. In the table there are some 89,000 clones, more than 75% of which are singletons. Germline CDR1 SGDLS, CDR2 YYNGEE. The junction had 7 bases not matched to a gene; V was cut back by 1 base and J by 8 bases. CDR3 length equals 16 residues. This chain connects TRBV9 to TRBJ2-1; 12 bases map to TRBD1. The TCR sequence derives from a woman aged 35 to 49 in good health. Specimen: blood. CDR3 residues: CASSVFGTGGGDEQFF. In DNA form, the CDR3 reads TGTGCCAGCAGCGTATTTGGGACAGGGGGCGGCGATGAGCAGTTCTTC. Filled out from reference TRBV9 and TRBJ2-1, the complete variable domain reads DSGVTQTPKHLITATGQRVTLRCSPRSGDLSVYWYQQSLDQGLQFLIQYYNGEERAKGNILERFSAQQFPDLHSELNLSSLELGDSALYFCASSVFGTGGGDEQFFGPGTRLTVL.